A single sample is the source of the 14 T cell receptor beta chains below, sequenced in a study of T-cell reconstitution after alpha-beta-depleted transplantation in children. The TCRbeta library was prepared with unique molecular identifiers. MiXCR, applied by TCRdb to the PCR reads, yields one record per CDR3 protein. There are about 540,000 distinct CDR3 sequences in the sample; around 16% occur only once, and over 3% lies in the top ten. Sample: PBMCs from the stem cell graft donor, taken from the stem cell graft. Receptors were obtained from a human donor who donated a stem cell graft to a child with acute lymphoblastic leukemia.

There are a few counts of this clonotype. The genes are TRBV29-1 and TRBJ1-1; D is undetermined. This CDR3 comprises 13 residues. V was clipped by 4 bases and J by 0 bases, with 9 bases between them. CDR1 SQVTM and CDR2 ANQGSEA come from the germline V gene. The CDR3 sequence is CSVAAGVNTEAFF. The CDR3, as DNA: TGCAGCGTTGCGGCCGGGGTGAACACTGAAGCTTTCTTT.

This clonotype was counted only a few times. The rearrangement uses TRBV30 and TRBJ2-2, with a weak D call TRBD1 (6 bases). Trimming stripped 1 base from V and 5 bases from J, with 14 bases between. The CDR3 runs to 15 residues. Germline loops: CDR1 GTSNPN, CDR2 SVGIG (reference sequence). The CDR3 DNA reads TGTGCCTGGAGTGCCCCGGGACATCCTACCGGGGAGCTGTTTTTT. As protein: CAWSAPGHPTGELFF.

Only a few counts were recorded for this clonotype. The gene calls are TRBV12-3 or TRBV12-4 and TRBJ2-2; 7 bases line up with TRBD1. The CDR3 has 15 residues. Trimming removed 5 bases from V and 4 bases from J; junction bases left unmatched: 7. Here the CDR3 reads CASSPGQRFTGELFF. The DNA of the CDR3 is TGTGCCAGCAGTCCGGGACAGAGATTCACCGGGGAGCTGTTTTTT.

This clonotype was picked up a small number of times. The chain combines TRBV6-1 with TRBJ1-5; D is unclear. CDR1 and CDR2 (germline): MNHNS, SASEGT. This CDR3 comprises 14 residues. V was cut by 7 bases and J by 0 bases, with 10 bases left in between. The CDR3 is CASNRGDSNQPQHF. The CDR3, as DNA: TGTGCCAGCAATCGGGGAGATAGCAATCAGCCCCAGCATTTT.

This clonotype has only a few counts. The chain uses TRBV7-2 and TRBJ2-2; D gene uncertain. Trimming left V 1 base short and J 2 bases short, with 8 bases between. This CDR3 has 15 amino acids. Germline V gives CDR1 SGHTA, CDR2 FQGNSA. The CDR3 nucleotides are TGTGCCAGCAGCTTAGAGAACCTCAACACCGGGGAGCTGTTTTTT. Its translation: CASSLENLNTGELFF.

The chain couples TRBV5-6 to TRBJ2-5, with 10 positions matching TRBD2. The CDR3 has 15 residues. V dropped 4 bases and J dropped 5; count of bases not matched to a gene: 8. Germline CDR1 SGHDT, CDR2 YYEEEE. Here the CDR3 reads CASSTTLAGRETQYF. The CDR3 bases are TGTGCCAGCAGCACTACACTAGCGGGAAGGGAGACCCAGTACTTC.

CDR3 residues: CASPTSTDTQYF. The CDR3 nucleotides read TGTGCCAGCCCGACCAGCACAGATACGCAGTATTTT. The chain couples TRBV7-9 to TRBJ2-3; D ambiguous. CDR3 length equals 12 residues. V lost 8 bases and J 0 bases, leaving 6 bases between the germline ends. Per the germline V gene, CDR1 is SEHNR and CDR2 is FQNEAQ (reference sequence).

This clonotype came up a few times. The junction departs from germline at one end; a sequencing error may be responsible. This sequence joins TRBV12-3 or TRBV12-4 and TRBJ1-1; D might be TRBD1 (5 bases). There are 13 residues in the CDR3. The CDR3, as DNA: TGTGCCAACAGTTCGCAGGGGAACACTGAAGCTTTCTTT. Its translation: CANSSQGNTEAFF.

The chain links TRBV29-1 to TRBJ2-3; 8 nucleotides agree with TRBD2. Germline CDR1 is SQVTM and CDR2 is ANQGSEA. This CDR3 is built from 13 residues. The V gene end was trimmed by 7 bases and the J gene end by 0 bases; junction bases not matched to a gene: 3. CDR3 bases: TGCAGCGGGGCTAGCGGGAGCACAGATACGCAGTATTTT. Translated, it gives CSGASGSTDTQYF.

This clonotype turned up a few times. V usage is TRBV5-6 and J usage is TRBJ2-1; 9 bases align to TRBD1. V trimming: 4 bases; J trimming: 5 bases; junction bases outside the gene matches: 13. The CDR3 extends over 17 amino acids. CDR1 SGHDT and CDR2 YYEEEE come from the germline V gene. CDR3 DNA sequence: TGTGCCAGCAGCCCCCCACCGGGGACAGGGTATAACAATGAGCAGTTCTTC. Protein sequence: CASSPPPGTGYNNEQFF.

This clonotype has more than one count but fewer than ten. The chain combines TRBV25-1 with TRBJ2-7; D ambiguous. The CDR3 consists of 15 residues. The germline V gene has CDR1 MGHDK and CDR2 SYGVNS. The V and J ends lost 2 bases and 4 bases respectively, with 15 bases between them. CDR3 in amino acids: CASSEPGAILYEQYF. CDR3 nucleotide sequence: TGTGCCAGCAGTGAACCAGGAGCGATCCTTTACGAGCAGTACTTC.

There are a few counts of this clonotype. The gene calls are TRBV20-1 and TRBJ2-1, with D unresolved. Trimming removed 8 bases from V and 0 bases from J, with 14 bases in between. CDR1 DFQATT and CDR2 SNEGSKA come from the germline V gene (reference sequence). The CDR3 is 14 residues long. CDR3 sequence (DNA): TGCAGTCCTAATATCCTCAGCTCCTACAATGAGCAGTTCTTC. Its protein product is CSPNILSSYNEQFF.

This rearrangement joins TRBV11-2 to TRBJ2-3; D gene ambiguous. CDR1 and CDR2 (germline): SGHAT, FQNNGV. Trimming shortened V by 4 bases and J by 3 bases, and 8 bases separated the two germline ends. The CDR3 sequence is 13 residues long. DNA of the CDR3: TGTGCCAGCAGCTGGCTAGGGACAGATACGCAGTATTTT. It translates to CASSWLGTDTQYF.

The table lists this clonotype with a few counts. As DNA, the CDR3 is TGTGCCATCAGTGACACAGGAATTGGCACCGGGGAGCTGTTTTTT. Translated, it gives CAISDTGIGTGELFF. The chain uses TRBV10-3 and TRBJ2-2, with D possibly matching TRBD1 (5 bases). This CDR3 is 15 amino acids long. Per germline, CDR1 ENHRY and CDR2 SYGVKD. The V end lost 3 bases, the J end lost 4 bases, and 12 bases lay between the germline ends.